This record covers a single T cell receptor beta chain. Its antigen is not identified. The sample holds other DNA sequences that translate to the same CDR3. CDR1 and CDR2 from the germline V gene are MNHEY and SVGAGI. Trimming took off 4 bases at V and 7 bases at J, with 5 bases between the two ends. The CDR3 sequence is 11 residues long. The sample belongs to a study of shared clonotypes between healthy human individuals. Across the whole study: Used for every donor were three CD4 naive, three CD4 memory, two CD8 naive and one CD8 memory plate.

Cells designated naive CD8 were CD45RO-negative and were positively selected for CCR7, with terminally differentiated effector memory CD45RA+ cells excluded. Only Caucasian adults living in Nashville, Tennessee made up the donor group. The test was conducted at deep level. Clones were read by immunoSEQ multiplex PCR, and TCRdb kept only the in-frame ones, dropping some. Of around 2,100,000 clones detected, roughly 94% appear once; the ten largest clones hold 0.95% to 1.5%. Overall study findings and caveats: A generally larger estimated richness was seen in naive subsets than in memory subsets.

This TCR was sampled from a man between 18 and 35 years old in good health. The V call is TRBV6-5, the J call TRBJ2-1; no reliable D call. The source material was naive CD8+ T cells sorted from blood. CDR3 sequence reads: CASSFGNEQFF. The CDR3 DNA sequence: TGTGCCAGCAGTTTTGGTAATGAGCAGTTCTTC.